This T cell receptor beta chain derives from a study of cytomegalovirus exposure and HLA in healthy donors. A multiplex PCR was run with 60 Vbeta primers and 13 Jbeta primers. Assay: immunoSEQ multiplex PCR; the TCRdb copy retains only in-frame clones and omits some. The table lists around 130,000 clones, 80% of them singletons, with 1% in the top ten. Of note for this clone: Its matching antigen is unknown.

This CDR3 is built from 19 residues. CDR1 and CDR2 from the germline V gene are MDHEN and SYDVKM. Trimming cost V 4 bases and J 1 base, with 24 bases left between them. Study results and limitations: Some V segments, including TRBV6-2 and TRBV6-3, were excluded as indistinguishable.

This TCR was sampled from a man aged 40-49 years in good health and CMV-seronegative. The chain uses TRBV28 and TRBJ2-3; a weak D match, TRBD2 (6 bases). Specimen: PBMCs. CDR3 nucleotide sequence: TGTGCCAGCAGTTCCTTTGGGAGGTTGGGCCAGATGGGCACAGATACGCAGTATTTT. Translation gives CASSSFGRLGQMGTDTQYF.